The 15 T cell receptor beta chains listed next were all sequenced from one sample in a study of a mutant IDH1 vaccine in newly diagnosed glioma. Sequenced by immunoSEQ multiplex PCR; TCRdb stores in-frame clones only, minus some. The profile shows 50,000 to 70,000 clones, roughly 74% of them singletons. As to time point: week 35, safety follow-up. The content of each vaccine dose was 300 ug of mutant IDH1 20-mer peptide, and topical imiquimod accompanied it. These TCRs' antigens remain unknown. The sample in question was PBMCs, obtained from a glioma patient whose treatment included an IDH1 peptide vaccine. The receptors were gathered from a man aged 50 to 59 with glioma.

This clone was observed a few times. The rearrangement joins TRBV29-1 to TRBJ2-1; D call uncertain. The CDR3 sequence is 12 residues long. The germline CDR1 and CDR2 sequences are SQVTM and ANQGSEA. The V end was cut by 7 bases, the J end by 8 bases, with 15 bases between. CDR3 protein: CSGSLVSYEQFF. The CDR3, as DNA: TGCAGCGGCAGCCTTGTATCGTATGAGCAGTTCTTC.

This chain joins TRBV4-3 and TRBJ2-3; perhaps TRBD2 as D (6 bases). The germline V gene encodes CDR1 LGHNA and CDR2 YSLEER. V lost 0 bases and J 2 bases, leaving 9 bases between the germline ends. The CDR3 loop spans 15 amino acids. CDR3: CASSQDGGPTDTQYF. CDR3 DNA: TGCGCCAGCAGCCAAGACGGGGGACCCACAGATACGCAGTATTTT.

This clone has a count of ten or more. The chain combines TRBV19 with TRBJ1-1, with a possible D match to TRBD1 (5 bases). V was pared by 5 bases and J by 3 bases, with 10 bases between. In germline, CDR1 is LNHDA, CDR2 SQIVND (reference sequence). The CDR3 is made up of 13 amino acids. CDR3 region: CASSLGGDTEAFF. CDR3 nucleotide sequence: TGTGCCAGTAGTCTGGGGGGAGACACTGAAGCTTTCTTT.

J is TRBJ1-6 and V is TRBV6-6; the match to TRBD1 covers 8 bases. Trimming cost V 7 bases and J 9 bases; bases outside gene matches: 11. The CDR3 is 15 amino acids. Germline lookup yields CDR1 MNHNY and CDR2 SVGAGI (reference sequence). In DNA, the CDR3 is TGTGCCAGCACCCCCTCAGGACAGGGAACTTCACCCCTCCACTTT. Residues: CASTPSGQGTSPLHF.

The CDR3 is CASSIGRDQPQHF. CDR3 nucleotides: TGTGCCAGTAGTATTGGACGAGATCAGCCCCAGCATTTT. This chain connects TRBV19 to TRBJ1-5; D not resolved. Between the trimmed V and J ends, which lost 3 bases and 5 bases, there was a span of 8 bases. Per the germline V gene, CDR1 is LNHDA and CDR2 is SQIVND (reference sequence). This CDR3 region has 13 residues.

This chain uses TRBV27 with TRBJ2-7; D may correspond to TRBD1 or TRBD2 (5 bases each). CDR3 length: 14 residues. The V gene's germline CDR1 is MNHEY and CDR2 SMNVEV (reference sequence). Trimming took off 3 bases at V and 5 bases at J, with 14 bases between the two ends. The CDR3 DNA reads TGTGCCAGCAGTTTCCGGGACGGCGTCGACGAGCAGTACTTC. Translating it yields CASSFRDGVDEQYF.

This chain joins TRBV27 and TRBJ2-3, with 7 bases aligning to TRBD2. The V segment lost 8 bases and the J segment 5 bases; nucleotides outside the gene matches: 4. Germline CDR1 and CDR2: MNHEY and SMNVEV (reference sequence). The CDR3 is 12 residues long. Here the CDR3 reads CASGRGEDTQYF. In DNA, the CDR3 is TGTGCCAGCGGTCGGGGGGAAGATACGCAGTATTTT.

The chain joins TRBV29-1 to TRBJ2-3; the match to TRBD2 covers 13 bases. Germline CDR1 SQVTM, CDR2 ANQGSEA. This CDR3 is 15 amino acids long. V dropped 6 bases and J dropped 3; count of bases not matched to a gene: 6. The CDR3 nucleotides are TGCAGCGTGAGGGGACTAGCGGGAAAGACAGATACGCAGTATTTT. It is translated as CSVRGLAGKTDTQYF.

This clone was counted only a few times. The chain recombines TRBV7-2 with TRBJ2-7; 8 nucleotides line up with TRBD1. This CDR3 region has 14 residues. Looked up from germline, CDR1 is SGHTA and CDR2 is FQGNSA. Trimming at V came to 4 bases and at J to 4 bases, leaving 6 bases not matched to a gene. The CDR3 DNA follows: TGTGCCAGCAGCTCCGGGACAGGAGAATACGAGCAGTACTTC. Translated, it gives CASSSGTGEYEQYF.

The gene calls are TRBV18 and TRBJ2-2; D might be TRBD1 (7 bases). Germline V gives CDR1 KGHSH, CDR2 LQKENI. The ends were cut back, 2 bases at V and 7 bases at J, with 14 bases in the middle. CDR3 length: 15 residues. CDR3 bases: TGTGCCAGCTCACCAAGCTCCAGGGGGGACGGGGAGCTGTTTTTT. Protein product: CASSPSSRGDGELFF.

CDR3 residues: CAWSPRGWGNQPQHF. The CDR3 bases are TGTGCCTGGAGCCCAAGGGGGTGGGGCAATCAGCCCCAGCATTTT. The chain couples TRBV30 to TRBJ1-5; D is possibly TRBD1 (6 bases). The germline CDR1 and CDR2 sequences are GTSNPN and SVGIG (reference sequence). The CDR3 is made up of 15 amino acids. Between the trimmed V and J ends, which lost 3 bases and 2 bases, there was a span of 14 bases.

The chain is built from TRBV7-9 and TRBJ1-4; a possible D gene is TRBD1 (5 bases). Germline V CDR1 and CDR2: SEHNR, FQNEAQ (reference sequence). Trimming left V 0 bases short and J 3 bases short, with 11 bases between. CDR3 length: 16 residues. The CDR3 spells CASSLAGAAANEKLFF. The DNA for the CDR3 is TGTGCCAGCAGCTTAGCAGGGGCTGCGGCTAATGAAAAACTGTTTTTT.

The chain is built from TRBV7-9 and TRBJ1-3, with D maybe TRBD1 (6 bases). The CDR3 spans 16 residues. CDR1 is SEHNR, CDR2 FQNEAQ, per germline (reference sequence). Trimming cost V 5 bases and J 0 bases, with 14 bases left between them. The CDR3 coding sequence is TGTGCCAGCAGCCGATCGACAGGAAACTCTGGAAACACCATATATTTT. Residues: CASSRSTGNSGNTIYF. The full variable domain, its missing parts supplied by reference TRBV7-9 and TRBJ1-3, is DTGVSQNPRHKITKRGQNVTFRCDPISEHNRLYWYRQTLGQGPEFLTYFQNEAQLEKSRLLSDRFSAERPKGSFSTLEIQRTEQGDSAMYLCASSRSTGNSGNTIYFGEGSWLTVV.

This clone was seen just once. V usage is TRBV15 and J usage is TRBJ2-7; D possibly corresponds to TRBD2 (6 bases). The CDR3 contains 15 residues. V was clipped by 0 bases and J by 2 bases, with 11 bases between them. Germline CDR1 is LNHNV and CDR2 is YYDKDF (reference sequence). CDR3 sequence reads: CATSRDRGATYEQYF. Written as DNA, the CDR3 is TGTGCCACCAGCAGAGATCGCGGGGCCACCTACGAGCAGTACTTC.

V is TRBV4-1 and J is TRBJ2-7; D gene unclear. V was trimmed by 0 bases and J by 6 bases, leaving 9 bases between them. The CDR3 extends over 13 amino acids. Germline V gene data show CDR1 as MGHRA and CDR2 as YSYEKL. The CDR3 DNA follows: TGCGCCAGCAGCCAAGATCCCGGAACCGAGCAGTACTTC. It yields the protein CASSQDPGTEQYF.